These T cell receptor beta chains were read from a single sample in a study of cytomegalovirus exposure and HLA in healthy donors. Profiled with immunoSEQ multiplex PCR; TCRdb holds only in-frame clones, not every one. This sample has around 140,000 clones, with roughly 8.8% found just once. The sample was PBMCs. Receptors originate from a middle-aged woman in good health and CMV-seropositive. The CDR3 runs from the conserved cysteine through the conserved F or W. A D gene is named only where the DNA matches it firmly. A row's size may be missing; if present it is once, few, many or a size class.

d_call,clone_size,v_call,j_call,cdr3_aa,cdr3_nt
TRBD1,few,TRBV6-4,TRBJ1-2,CASSDGQGAGYTF,TGTGCCAGCAGTGACGGACAGGGGGCTGGCTACACCTTC
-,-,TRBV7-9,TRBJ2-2,CASSLDFANTGELFF,TGTGCCAGCAGCTTAGACTTCGCGAACACCGGGGAGCTGTTTTTT
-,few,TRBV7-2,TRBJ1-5,CASSPLPQGGSAQHF,TGTGCCAGCAGCCCCCTACCCCAGGGAGGATCAGCCCAGCATTTT
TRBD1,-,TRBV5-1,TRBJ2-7,CASSLPWTGSNEQYF,TGCGCCAGCAGCTTGCCCTGGACAGGGAGCAACGAGCAGTACTTC
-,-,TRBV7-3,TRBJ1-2,CASSLQGNYGYTF,TGTGCCAGCAGCTTACAGGGAAACTATGGCTACACCTTC
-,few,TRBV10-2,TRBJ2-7,CASSVVEVEGEQYF,TGCGCCAGCAGTGTGGTGGAGGTTGAAGGCGAGCAGTACTTC
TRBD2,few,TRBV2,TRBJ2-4,CASRGMTSGGADIQYF,TGTGCCAGCAGGGGTATGACTAGCGGGGGGGCTGACATTCAGTACTTC
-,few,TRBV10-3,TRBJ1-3,CAISDRAAGNTIYF,TGTGCCATCAGTGACAGGGCCGCTGGAAACACCATATATTTT
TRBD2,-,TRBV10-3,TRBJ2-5,CAISERLAERETQYF,TGTGCCATCAGTGAACGACTAGCGGAGAGAGAGACCCAGTACTTC
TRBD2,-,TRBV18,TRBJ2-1,CASSPGTSWNEQFF,TGTGCCAGCTCACCGGGGACTAGCTGGAATGAGCAGTTCTTC
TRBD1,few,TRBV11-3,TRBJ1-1,CASSFGQGAMNTEAFF,TGTGCCAGCAGCTTCGGGCAGGGGGCCATGAACACTGAAGCTTTCTTT
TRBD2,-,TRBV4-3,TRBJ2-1,CASSQSLSGETYNEQFF,TGCGCCAGCAGCCAATCTCTTAGCGGGGAAACCTACAATGAGCAGTTCTTC
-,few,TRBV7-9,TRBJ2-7,CASSLSGISYEQYF,TGTGCCAGCAGCTTATCGGGTATCTCCTACGAGCAGTACTTC
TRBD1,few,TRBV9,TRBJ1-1,CASRPGQGDDTEAFF,TGTGCCAGCAGACCGGGACAGGGGGATGACACTGAAGCTTTCTTT
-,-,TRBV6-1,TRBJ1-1,CASSDRGFSEAFF,TGTGCCAGCAGTGACAGGGGTTTCTCTGAAGCTTTCTTT
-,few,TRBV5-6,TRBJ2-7,CASSLGQQPEQYF,TGTGCCAGCAGCTTGGGACAGCAGCCCGAGCAGTACTTC
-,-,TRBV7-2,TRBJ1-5,CASSLGFQDYQPQHF,TGTGCCAGCAGCTTAGGTTTTCAGGATTATCAGCCCCAGCATTTT
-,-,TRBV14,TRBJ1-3,CASSHGLLSGNTIYF,TGTGCCAGCAGCCACGGACTGCTTTCTGGAAACACCATATATTTT
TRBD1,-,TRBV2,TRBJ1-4,CASGGQLVGEKLFF,TGTGCCAGCGGGGGACAGTTGGTCGGGGAAAAACTGTTTTTT
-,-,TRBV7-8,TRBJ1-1,CASSLNRDTEAFF,TGTGCCAGCAGCTTGAACAGGGATACTGAAGCTTTCTTT
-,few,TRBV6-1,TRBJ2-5,CASSEARGALETQYF,TGTGCCAGCAGTGAAGCACGGGGGGCTCTAGAGACCCAGTACTTC
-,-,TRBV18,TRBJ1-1,CASSPKSGGTTEAFF,TGTGCCAGCTCACCAAAAAGTGGAGGGACCACTGAAGCTTTCTTT
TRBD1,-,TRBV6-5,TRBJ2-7,CASSSDRGRGYEQYF,TGTGCCAGCAGTTCCGACAGGGGGCGAGGATACGAGCAGTACTTC
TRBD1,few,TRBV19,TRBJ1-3,CASSDGQGATGNTIYF,TGTGCCAGTAGTGACGGACAGGGGGCGACTGGAAACACCATATATTTT
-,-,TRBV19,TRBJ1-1,CASSISTRTEAFF,TGTGCCAGTAGTATTTCCACGAGGACTGAAGCTTTCTTT
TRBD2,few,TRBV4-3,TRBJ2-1,CASSLSGDSYNEQFF,TGCGCCAGCAGCCTTAGCGGGGACTCCTACAATGAGCAGTTCTTC
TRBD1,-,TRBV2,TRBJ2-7,CASLGGQGGYEQYF,TGTGCCAGTCTAGGGGGACAGGGGGGCTACGAGCAGTACTTC
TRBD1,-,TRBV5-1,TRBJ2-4,CASSLDRGLNVDKNIQYF,TGCGCCAGCAGCTTGGACAGGGGCCTCAACGTCGACAAAAACATTCAGTACTTC
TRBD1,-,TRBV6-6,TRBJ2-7,CASTRGTGVYEQYF,TGTGCCAGTACGAGGGGGACAGGGGTCTACGAGCAGTACTTC
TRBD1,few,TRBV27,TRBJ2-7,CASRELQGWGEQYF,TGTGCCAGCAGGGAGCTACAGGGGTGGGGCGAGCAGTACTTC
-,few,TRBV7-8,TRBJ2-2,CASSLGHDTGELFF,TGTGCCAGCAGCTTAGGGCATGACACCGGGGAGCTGTTTTTT
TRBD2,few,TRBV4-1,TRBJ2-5,CASSPPGLAVQTQYF,TGCGCCAGCAGCCCCCCGGGACTAGCTGTACAGACCCAGTACTTC
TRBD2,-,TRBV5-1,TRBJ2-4,CASSPYNGGSKNIQYF,TGCGCCAGCAGCCCGTATAACGGGGGGTCCAAAAACATTCAGTACTTC
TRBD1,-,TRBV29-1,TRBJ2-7,CSVEVPGTAYEQYF,TGCAGCGTTGAAGTTCCTGGGACAGCTTACGAGCAGTACTTC
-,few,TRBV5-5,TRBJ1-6,CASTPKGQGNFSSYNSPLHF,TGTGCCAGCACCCCAAAGGGGCAGGGGAATTTTAGCTCCTATAATTCACCCCTCCACTTT
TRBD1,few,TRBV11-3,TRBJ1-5,CASSIRTGIGKPQHF,TGTGCCAGCAGCATACGGACAGGGATCGGTAAGCCCCAGCATTTT
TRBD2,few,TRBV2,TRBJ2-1,CATLPEAAGVGEQFF,TGTGCCACGCTCCCCGAGGCGGCGGGGGTAGGGGAGCAGTTCTTC
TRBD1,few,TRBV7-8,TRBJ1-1,CASSPRQGRHTEAFF,TGTGCCAGCAGCCCTCGACAGGGAAGGCACACTGAAGCTTTCTTT
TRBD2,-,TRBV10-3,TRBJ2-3,CATGTSLDTQYF,TGTGCCACCGGGACTAGCTTAGATACGCAGTATTTT
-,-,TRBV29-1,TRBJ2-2,CSVFEAGQNTGELFF,TGCAGCGTTTTCGAAGCGGGACAGAACACCGGGGAGCTGTTTTTT
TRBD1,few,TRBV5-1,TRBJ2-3,CASSLAFGTGSPDTQYF,TGCGCCAGCAGCTTGGCCTTCGGGACAGGGTCCCCAGATACGCAGTATTTT
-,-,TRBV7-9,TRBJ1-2,CASSFVTDGYTF,TGTGCCAGCAGCTTTGTAACAGACGGCTACACCTTC
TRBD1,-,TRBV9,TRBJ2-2,CASSRVGQGTGELFF,TGTGCCAGCAGCAGGGTCGGACAGGGGACCGGGGAGCTGTTTTTT
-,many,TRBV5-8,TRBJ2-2,CASSLAMGFGNTGELFF,TGTGCCAGCAGCTTGGCCATGGGCTTTGGGAACACCGGGGAGCTGTTTTTT
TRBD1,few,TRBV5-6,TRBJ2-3,CASSWTGEDTQYF,TGTGCCAGCAGCTGGACAGGGGAGGATACGCAGTATTTT
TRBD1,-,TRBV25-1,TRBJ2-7,CASSYTLTGAGEQYF,TGTGCCAGCAGTTACACCCTGACAGGGGCCGGGGAGCAGTACTTC
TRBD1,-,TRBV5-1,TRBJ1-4,CASSLGTGDEKLFF,TGCGCCAGCAGCTTGGGGACAGGGGATGAAAAACTGTTTTTT
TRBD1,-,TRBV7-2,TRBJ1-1,CASSYTPGQLDNTEAFF,TGTGCCAGCAGCTACACTCCGGGACAGCTCGACAACACTGAAGCTTTCTTT
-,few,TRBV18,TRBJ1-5,CASSLQGNQPQHF,TGTGCCAGCTCACTCCAGGGCAATCAGCCCCAGCATTTT
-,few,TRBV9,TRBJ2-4,CASSVATSGISGQNIQYF,TGTGCCAGCAGCGTAGCTACCTCGGGGATTAGCGGACAAAACATTCAGTACTTC